The present TCR beta chain was sequenced within a study of high-grade serous ovarian cancer treatment subgroups. Whole-study context: Each sample yielded on average approximately 7,500 unique TCR beta rearrangements from about 15,000 reads. Study-wide points: Spatial context was lost because tumors were sequenced in bulk.

Tumor samples were obtained before definitive surgery or chemotherapy. Produced via immunoSEQ multiplex PCR; TCRdb's table is partial and in-frame only. The sample lists around 8,000 clones; roughly 66% were seen once. CDR1 is LGHNT, CDR2 FRNRAP, per germline. The ends were cut back, 6 bases at V and 2 bases at J, with 26 bases in the middle. The CDR3 runs to 20 residues. About this clone itself: The antigen remains unidentified.

The sequencing sample was made of tumor tissue. The receptor comes from a human donor with high-grade serous ovarian cancer. The genes are TRBV12-5 and TRBJ2-6; possible D gene TRBD1, 5 bases. The CDR3 DNA is TGTGCTAGTGGAACGACCCCGGACGGCAGGGTACAGACTGGGGCCAACGTCCTGACTTTC. It codes for CASGTTPDGRVQTGANVLTF. The full variable domain, its missing parts supplied by reference TRBV12-5 and TRBJ2-6, is DARVTQTPRHKVTEMGQEVTMRCQPILGHNTVFWYRQTMMQGLELLAYFRNRAPLDDSGMPKDRFSAEMPDATLATLKIQPSEPRDSAVYFCASGTTPDGRVQTGANVLTFGAGSRLTVL.